The following is a TCR beta chain sequence with its context. The antigen remains undetermined. The data are from a study of cytomegalovirus exposure and HLA in healthy donors. Broader study findings: Reports indicated that the classifier achieved high specificity and sensitivity in diagnosing cytomegalovirus status. In a later analysis, more than 15,000 TCR beta sequences were associated with HLA alleles at 0.05 false discovery rate.

This CDR3 region has 16 residues. Trimming removed 1 base from V and 3 bases from J, with 15 bases in between. Germline CDR1 is MNHNS and CDR2 is SASEGT. The primer mix had 60 Vbeta and 13 Jbeta primers. Under the authors' procedure: About 11 million of the about 80 million unique TCR beta chains counted in a later analysis were shared. TCRdb's copy holds only in-frame clones and misses some; the assay was immunoSEQ multiplex PCR. The V and J calls and clone size are taken from that table; D and trimming were inferred from the DNA. The sample totals about 170,000 clones. Sequenced material: PBMCs. The receptor's source is a woman younger than 35 in good health and CMV-seropositive. This chain uses TRBV6-1 with TRBJ1-2, with TRBD1 as a possible D gene (6 bases). The chain's CDR3 is CASSEVLDRGDYGYTF. As DNA, the CDR3 is TGTGCCAGCAGTGAAGTCCTGGACAGAGGGGACTATGGCTACACCTTC.